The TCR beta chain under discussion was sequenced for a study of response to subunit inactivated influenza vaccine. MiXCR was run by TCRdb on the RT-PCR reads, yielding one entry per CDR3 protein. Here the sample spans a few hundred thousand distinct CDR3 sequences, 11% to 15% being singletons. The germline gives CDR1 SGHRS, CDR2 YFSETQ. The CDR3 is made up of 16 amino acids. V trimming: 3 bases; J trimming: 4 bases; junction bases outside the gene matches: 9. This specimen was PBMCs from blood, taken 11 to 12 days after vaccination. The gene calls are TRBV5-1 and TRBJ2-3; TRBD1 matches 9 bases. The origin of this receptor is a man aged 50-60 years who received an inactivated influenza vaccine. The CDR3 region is CASSSRDRDYADTQYF. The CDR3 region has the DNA TGCGCCAGCAGCTCACGGGACAGGGATTACGCAGATACGCAGTATTTT.